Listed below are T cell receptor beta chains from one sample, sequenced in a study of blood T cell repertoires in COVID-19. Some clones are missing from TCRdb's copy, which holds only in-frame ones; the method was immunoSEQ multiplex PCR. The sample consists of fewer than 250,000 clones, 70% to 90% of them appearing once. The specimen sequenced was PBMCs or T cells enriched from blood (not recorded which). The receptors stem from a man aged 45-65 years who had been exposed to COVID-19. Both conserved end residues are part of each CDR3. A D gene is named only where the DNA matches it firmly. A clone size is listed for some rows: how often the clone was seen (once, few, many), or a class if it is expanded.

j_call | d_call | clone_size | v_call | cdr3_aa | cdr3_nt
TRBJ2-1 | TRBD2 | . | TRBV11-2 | CASSLVGTSGRPLQFF | TGTGCCAGCAGCTTAGTTGGGACTAGCGGGAGGCCCCTCCAGTTCTTC
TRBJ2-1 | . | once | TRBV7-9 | CASSRGLPYNEQFF | TGTGCCAGCAGCCGGGGTTTACCCTACAATGAGCAGTTCTTC
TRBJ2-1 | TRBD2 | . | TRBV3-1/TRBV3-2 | CASSSLAGGSYNEQFF | TGTGCCAGCTCCTCCTTAGCGGGAGGGTCCTACAATGAGCAGTTCTTC
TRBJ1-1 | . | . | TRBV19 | CASSIRGLGEAFF | TGTGCCAGTAGTATCAGGGGCCTAGGTGAAGCTTTCTTT
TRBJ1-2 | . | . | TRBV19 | CASSIVYGQRNYGYTF | TGTGCCAGTAGTATAGTGTACGGACAGAGGAACTATGGCTACACCTTC
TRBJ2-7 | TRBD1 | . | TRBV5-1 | CASSHGQGRIYEQYF | TGCGCCAGCAGCCATGGACAGGGGAGGATCTACGAGCAGTACTTC
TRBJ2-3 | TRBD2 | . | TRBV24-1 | CATSDLGGDTDTQYF | TGTGCCACCAGTGATCTGGGAGGGGACACAGATACGCAGTATTTT
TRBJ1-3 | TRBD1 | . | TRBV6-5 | CASSYGQGAGNTIYF | TGTGCCAGCAGTTACGGGCAGGGGGCTGGAAACACCATATATTTT
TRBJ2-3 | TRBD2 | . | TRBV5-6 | CASSVISGGATDTQYF | TGTGCCAGCAGCGTTATTAGCGGGGGGGCAACAGATACGCAGTATTTT
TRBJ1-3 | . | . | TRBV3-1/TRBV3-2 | CASSHGITTGNTIYF | TGTGCCAGCAGCCACGGGATTACAACTGGAAACACCATATATTTT
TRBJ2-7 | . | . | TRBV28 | CASSPQGRGIYEQYF | TGTGCCAGCAGTCCACAGGGTAGGGGGATCTACGAGCAGTACTTC